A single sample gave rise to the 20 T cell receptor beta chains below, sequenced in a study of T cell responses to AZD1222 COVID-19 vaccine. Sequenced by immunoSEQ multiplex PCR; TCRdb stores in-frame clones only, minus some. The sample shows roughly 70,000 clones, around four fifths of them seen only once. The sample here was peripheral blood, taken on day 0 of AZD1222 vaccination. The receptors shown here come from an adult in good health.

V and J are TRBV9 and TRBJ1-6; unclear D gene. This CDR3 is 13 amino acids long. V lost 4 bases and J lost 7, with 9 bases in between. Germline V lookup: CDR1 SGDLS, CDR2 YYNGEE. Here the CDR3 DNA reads TGTGCCAGCAGCAACCTAAACAATTCACCCCTCCACTTT. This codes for CASSNLNNSPLHF.

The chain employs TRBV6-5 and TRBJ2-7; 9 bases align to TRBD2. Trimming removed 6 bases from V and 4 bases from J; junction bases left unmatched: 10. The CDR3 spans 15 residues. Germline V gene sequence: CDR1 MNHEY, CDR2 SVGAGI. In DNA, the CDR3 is TGTGCCAGCAGACCTGTGGGTAGCGGGGGTTACGAGCAGTACTTC. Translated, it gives CASRPVGSGGYEQYF.

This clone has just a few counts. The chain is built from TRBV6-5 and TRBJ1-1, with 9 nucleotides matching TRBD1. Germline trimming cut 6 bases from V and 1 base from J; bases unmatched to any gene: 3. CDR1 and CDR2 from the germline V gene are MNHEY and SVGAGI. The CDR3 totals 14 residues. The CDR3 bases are TGTGCCAGCAGCGCGGACAGGGGGAACACTGAAGCTTTCTTT. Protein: CASSADRGNTEAFF.

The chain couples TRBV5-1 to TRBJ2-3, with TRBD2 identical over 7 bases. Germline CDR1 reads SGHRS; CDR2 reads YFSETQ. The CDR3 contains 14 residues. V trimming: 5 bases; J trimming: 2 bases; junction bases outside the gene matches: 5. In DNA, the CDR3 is TGCGCCAGCAGGTGGGGGGGAACCACAGATACGCAGTATTTT. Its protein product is CASRWGGTTDTQYF.

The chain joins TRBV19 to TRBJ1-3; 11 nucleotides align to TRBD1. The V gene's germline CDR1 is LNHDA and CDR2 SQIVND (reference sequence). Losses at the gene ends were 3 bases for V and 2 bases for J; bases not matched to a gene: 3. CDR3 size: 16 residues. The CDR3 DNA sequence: TGTGCCAGTAGTATCCCGGGACAGGGGGCTGGAAACACCATATATTTT. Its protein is CASSIPGQGAGNTIYF.

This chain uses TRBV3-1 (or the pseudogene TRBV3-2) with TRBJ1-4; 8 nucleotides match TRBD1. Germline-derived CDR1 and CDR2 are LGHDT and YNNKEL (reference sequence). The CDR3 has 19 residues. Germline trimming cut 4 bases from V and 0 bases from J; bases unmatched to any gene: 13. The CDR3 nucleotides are TGTGCCAGCAGCCGCAAAGTCCGGGACAGGAATGCAACTAATGAAAAACTGTTTTTT. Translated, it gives CASSRKVRDRNATNEKLFF.

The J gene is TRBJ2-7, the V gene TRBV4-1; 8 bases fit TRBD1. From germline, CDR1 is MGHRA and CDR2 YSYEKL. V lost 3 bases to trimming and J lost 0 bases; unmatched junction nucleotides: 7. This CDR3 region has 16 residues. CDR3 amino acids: CASSQDSGGYSYEQYF. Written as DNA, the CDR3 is TGCGCCAGCAGCCAGGACTCAGGGGGCTACTCCTACGAGCAGTACTTC.

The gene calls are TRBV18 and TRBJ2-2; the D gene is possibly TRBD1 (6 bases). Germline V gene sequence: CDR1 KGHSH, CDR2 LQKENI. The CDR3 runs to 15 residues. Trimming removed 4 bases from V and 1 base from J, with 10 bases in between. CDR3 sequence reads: CASSLDRLNTGELFF. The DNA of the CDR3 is TGTGCCAGCTCACTCGACAGGCTGAACACCGGGGAGCTGTTTTTT.

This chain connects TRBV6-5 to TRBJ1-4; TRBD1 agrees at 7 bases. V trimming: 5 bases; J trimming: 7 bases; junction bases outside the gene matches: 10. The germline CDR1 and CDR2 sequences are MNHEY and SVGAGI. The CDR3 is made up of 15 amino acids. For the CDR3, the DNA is TGTGCCAGCAGTAAACTACAGGGGATGGGTGAAAAACTGTTTTTT. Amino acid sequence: CASSKLQGMGEKLFF.

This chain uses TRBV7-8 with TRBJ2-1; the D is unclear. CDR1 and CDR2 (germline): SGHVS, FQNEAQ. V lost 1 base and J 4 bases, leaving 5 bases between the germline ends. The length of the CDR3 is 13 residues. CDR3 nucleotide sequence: TGTGCCAGCAGCTTAGACAGATACAATGAGCAGTTCTTC. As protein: CASSLDRYNEQFF.

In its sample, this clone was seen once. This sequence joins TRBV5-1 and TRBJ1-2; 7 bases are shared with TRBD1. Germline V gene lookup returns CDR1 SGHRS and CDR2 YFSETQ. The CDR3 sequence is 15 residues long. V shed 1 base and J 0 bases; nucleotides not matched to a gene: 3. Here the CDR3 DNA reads TGCGCCAGCAGCTTGTCGACAGGGACTAACTATGGCTACACCTTC. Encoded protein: CASSLSTGTNYGYTF.

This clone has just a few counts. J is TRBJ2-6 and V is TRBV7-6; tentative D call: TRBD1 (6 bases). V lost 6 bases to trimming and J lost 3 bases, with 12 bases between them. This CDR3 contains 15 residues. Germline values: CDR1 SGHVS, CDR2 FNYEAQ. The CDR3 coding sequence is TGTGCCAGCAGTACAGGGTCAGGTGGGGCCAACGTCCTGACTTTC. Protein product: CASSTGSGGANVLTF.

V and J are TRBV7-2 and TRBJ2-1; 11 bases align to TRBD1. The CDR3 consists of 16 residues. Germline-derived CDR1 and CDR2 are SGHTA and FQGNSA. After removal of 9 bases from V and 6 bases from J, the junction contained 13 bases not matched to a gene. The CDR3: CASTDRGLQGGNEQFF. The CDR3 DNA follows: TGTGCCAGTACGGACAGGGGGCTTCAGGGGGGCAATGAGCAGTTCTTC.

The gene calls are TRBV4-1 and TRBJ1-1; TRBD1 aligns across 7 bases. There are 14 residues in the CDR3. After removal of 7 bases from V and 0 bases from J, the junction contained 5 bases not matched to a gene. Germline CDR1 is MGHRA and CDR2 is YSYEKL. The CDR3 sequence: CASTQTGMNTEAFF. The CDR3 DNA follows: TGCGCCAGCACCCAGACAGGGATGAACACTGAAGCTTTCTTT.

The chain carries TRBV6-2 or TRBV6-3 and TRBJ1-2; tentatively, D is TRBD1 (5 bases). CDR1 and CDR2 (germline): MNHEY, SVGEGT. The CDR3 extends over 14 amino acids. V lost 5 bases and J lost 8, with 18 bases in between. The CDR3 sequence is CASSRYGGLDGYTF. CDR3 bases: TGTGCCAGCAGTCGATATGGGGGGTTAGACGGCTACACCTTC.

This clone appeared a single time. The CDR3 nucleotides read TGTGCCAGCAGCTTCCAGAGGATCACTAGCGGGGGGTCAGATACGCAGTATTTT. This codes for CASSFQRITSGGSDTQYF. The chain couples TRBV7-8 to TRBJ2-3, with 12 nucleotides matching TRBD2. Germline V CDR1 and CDR2: SGHVS, FQNEAQ. This CDR3 spans 18 amino acids. With V trimmed by 3 bases and J by 4 bases, 11 bases remained unmatched.

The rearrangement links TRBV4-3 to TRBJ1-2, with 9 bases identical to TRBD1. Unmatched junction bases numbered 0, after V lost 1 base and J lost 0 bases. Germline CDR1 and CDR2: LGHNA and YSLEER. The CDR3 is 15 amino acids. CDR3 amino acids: CASSQGTGANYGYTF. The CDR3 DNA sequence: TGCGCCAGCAGCCAAGGGACAGGGGCTAACTATGGCTACACCTTC.

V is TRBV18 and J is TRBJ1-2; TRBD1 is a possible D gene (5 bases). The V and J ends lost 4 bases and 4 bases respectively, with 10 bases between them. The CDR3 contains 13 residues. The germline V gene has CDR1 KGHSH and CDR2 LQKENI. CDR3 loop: CASSQGIIYGYTF. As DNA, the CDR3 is TGTGCCAGCTCACAGGGGATCATCTATGGCTACACCTTC. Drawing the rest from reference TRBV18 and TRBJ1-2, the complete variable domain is NAGVMQNPRHLVRRRGQEARLRCSPMKGHSHVYWYRQLPEEGLKFMVYLQKENIIDESGMPKERFSAEFPKEGPSILRIQQVVRGDSAAYFCASSQGIIYGYTFGSGTRLTVV.

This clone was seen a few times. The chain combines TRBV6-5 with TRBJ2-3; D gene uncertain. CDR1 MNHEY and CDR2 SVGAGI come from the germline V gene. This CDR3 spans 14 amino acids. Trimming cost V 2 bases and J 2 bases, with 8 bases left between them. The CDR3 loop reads CASSYGLSTDTQYF. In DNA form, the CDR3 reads TGTGCCAGCAGTTACGGCCTCTCCACAGATACGCAGTATTTT.

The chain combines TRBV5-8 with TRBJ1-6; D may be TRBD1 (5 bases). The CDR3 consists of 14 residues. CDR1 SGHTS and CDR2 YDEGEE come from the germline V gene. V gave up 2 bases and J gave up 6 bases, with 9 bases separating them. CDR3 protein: CASSFEGLNSPLHF. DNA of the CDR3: TGTGCCAGCAGCTTCGAGGGACTTAATTCACCCCTCCACTTT.